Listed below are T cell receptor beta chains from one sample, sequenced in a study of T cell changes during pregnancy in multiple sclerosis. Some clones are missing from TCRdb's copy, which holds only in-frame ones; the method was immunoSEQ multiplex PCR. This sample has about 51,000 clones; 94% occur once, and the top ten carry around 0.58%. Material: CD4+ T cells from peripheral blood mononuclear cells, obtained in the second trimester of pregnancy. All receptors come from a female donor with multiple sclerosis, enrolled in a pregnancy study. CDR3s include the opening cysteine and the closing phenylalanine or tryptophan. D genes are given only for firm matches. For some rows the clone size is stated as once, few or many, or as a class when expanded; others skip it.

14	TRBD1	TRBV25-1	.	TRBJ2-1	TGTGCCAGCAGGGACAGGGGGCCTGATGATGAGCAGTTCTTC	CASRDRGPDDEQFF
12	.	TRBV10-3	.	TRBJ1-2	TGTGCCATCAGTGAGCAGGGGCACGGCTACACCTTC	CAISEQGHGYTF
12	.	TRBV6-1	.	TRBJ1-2	TGTGCCAGCAGGGTGGACAGACATGGCTACACCTTC	CASRVDRHGYTF
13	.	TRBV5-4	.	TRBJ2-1	TGTGCCAGCAGCTTGGTGGGAGAGAATGAGCAGTTCTTC	CASSLVGENEQFF
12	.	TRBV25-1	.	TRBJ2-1	TGTGCCAGCAGTAGGGGTCTCAATGAGCAGTTCTTC	CASSRGLNEQFF
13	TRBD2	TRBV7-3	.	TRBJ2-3	TGTGCCAGCAGCTTCACTAGCGCAGATACGCAGTATTTT	CASSFTSADTQYF
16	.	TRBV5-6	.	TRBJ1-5	TGTGCCAGCAGCTTGGATGGAGGTGGAAGGAATCAGCCCCAGCATTTT	CASSLDGGGRNQPQHF
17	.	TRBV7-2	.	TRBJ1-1	TGTGCCAGCAGCTTAAGGGGGGGAAGGGGCCTAAACACTGAAGCTTTCTTT	CASSLRGGRGLNTEAFF
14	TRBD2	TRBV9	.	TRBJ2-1	TGTGCCAGCAGCGTAGTAGCGGGGGGAAATGAGCAGTTCTTC	CASSVVAGGNEQFF
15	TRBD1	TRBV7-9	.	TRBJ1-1	TGTGCCAGCAGCCTTACACAGGGGACGGGCACTGAAGCTTTCTTT	CASSLTQGTGTEAFF
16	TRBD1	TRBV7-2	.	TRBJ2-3	TGTGCCAGCAGCTTAGAAGGGACAGGGGGCAGTAATACGCAGTATTTT	CASSLEGTGGSNTQYF
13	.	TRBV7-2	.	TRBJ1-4	TGTGCCAGCAGCTTAAGGAGGGATGAAAAACTGTTTTTT	CASSLRRDEKLFF
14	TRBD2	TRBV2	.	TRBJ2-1	TGTGCCAGCAGAACCGGGACTAGCGGGGGGGCGCAGTTCTTC	CASRTGTSGGAQFF
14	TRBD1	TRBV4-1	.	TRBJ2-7	TGCGCCAGCAGCCAAGGGGACAGCTCCTACGAGCAGTACTTC	CASSQGDSSYEQYF
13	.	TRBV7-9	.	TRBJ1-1	TGTGCCAGCAGCTTGAATACTAAAGCGGACAGCCGCTTT	CASSLNTKADSRF
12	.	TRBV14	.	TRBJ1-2	TGTGCCAGCAGCCTAGACTTCTATGGCTACACCTTC	CASSLDFYGYTF
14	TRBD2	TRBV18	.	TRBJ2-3	TGTGCCAGCTCAGAGCGGGGGGCGACAGATACGCAGTATTTT	CASSERGATDTQYF
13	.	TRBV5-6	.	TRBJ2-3	TGTGCCAGCAGCTTGGCTAGCACAGATACGCAGTATTTT	CASSLASTDTQYF
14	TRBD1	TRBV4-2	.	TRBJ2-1	TGTGCCAGCAGCCATCCGGGACAGGGCAATGAGCAGTTCTTC	CASSHPGQGNEQFF
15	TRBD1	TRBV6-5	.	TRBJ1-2	TGTGCCAGCAGTTACCGGGACAGGGGAAACTATGGCTACACCTTC	CASSYRDRGNYGYTF
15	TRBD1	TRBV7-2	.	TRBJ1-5	TGTGCCAGCGGGTATGACACAGGGGGCCGTCAGCCCCAGCATTTT	CASGYDTGGRQPQHF
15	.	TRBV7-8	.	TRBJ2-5	TGTGCCAGCAGCCCCGTGCCCGCCGTCCGGGAGACCCAGTACTTC	CASSPVPAVRETQYF
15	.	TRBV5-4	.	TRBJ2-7	TGTGCCAGCAGCTTAGAGACAGCTTTCTCCTACGAGCAGTACTTC	CASSLETAFSYEQYF
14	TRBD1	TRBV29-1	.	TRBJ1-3	TGCAGCGTAGAAGCGACAGGGACTGGAAACACCATATATTTT	CSVEATGTGNTIYF
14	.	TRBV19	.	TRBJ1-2	TGTGCCAGTAGTATCTCGGGAAAAGACTATGGCTACACCTTC	CASSISGKDYGYTF
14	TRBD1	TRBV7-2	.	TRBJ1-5	TGTGCCAGCAGCTTAGGGGACAGACATCAGCCCCAGCATTTT	CASSLGDRHQPQHF
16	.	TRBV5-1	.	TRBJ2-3	TGCGCCAGCAGCTTGGGGACTCGACCTTCCACAGATACGCAGTATTTT	CASSLGTRPSTDTQYF
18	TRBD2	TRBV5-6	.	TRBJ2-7	TGTGCCAGCAGCTTGAGACTAGCGGGGGTTTCCGGCTCCTACGAGCAGTACTTC	CASSLRLAGVSGSYEQYF
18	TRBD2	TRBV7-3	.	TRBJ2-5	TGTGCCAGCAGCTTAACTCTCTCGGCTAGCGGGGGCCAAGAGACCCAGTACTTC	CASSLTLSASGGQETQYF
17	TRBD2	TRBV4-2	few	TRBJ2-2	TGTGCCAGCAGCCAAGATCCCCTAGCGGGGGGACCTCCTCAGCTGTTTTTT	CASSQDPLAGGPPQLFF
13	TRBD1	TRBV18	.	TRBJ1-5	TGTGCCAGCTCACCGACAGGGGATCAGCCCCAGCATTTT	CASSPTGDQPQHF
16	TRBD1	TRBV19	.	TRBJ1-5	TGTGCCAGTAGGGCACCGGGACAGGTTTACAATCAGCCCCAGCATTTT	CASRAPGQVYNQPQHF